This TCR beta chain is from a study of blood T cell repertoires in COVID-19. The assay was immunoSEQ multiplex PCR, and TCRdb's table has in-frame clones only and misses some. The data show 250,000 to 350,000 clones, around 87% seen once. With V trimmed by 6 bases and J by 5 bases, 9 bases remained unmatched. CDR1 MNHEY and CDR2 SVGEGT come from the germline V gene. The CDR3 runs to 15 residues. The sample comprised peripheral blood. The V call is TRBV6-2 or TRBV6-3, the J call TRBJ2-2, with 7 positions matching TRBD1. The source is a woman aged 45-65 years who had recovered from COVID-19. The DNA for the CDR3 is TGTGCCAGCAGCCGGGACAGTAAATTGACCGGGGAGCTGTTTTTT. This encodes CASSRDSKLTGELFF.